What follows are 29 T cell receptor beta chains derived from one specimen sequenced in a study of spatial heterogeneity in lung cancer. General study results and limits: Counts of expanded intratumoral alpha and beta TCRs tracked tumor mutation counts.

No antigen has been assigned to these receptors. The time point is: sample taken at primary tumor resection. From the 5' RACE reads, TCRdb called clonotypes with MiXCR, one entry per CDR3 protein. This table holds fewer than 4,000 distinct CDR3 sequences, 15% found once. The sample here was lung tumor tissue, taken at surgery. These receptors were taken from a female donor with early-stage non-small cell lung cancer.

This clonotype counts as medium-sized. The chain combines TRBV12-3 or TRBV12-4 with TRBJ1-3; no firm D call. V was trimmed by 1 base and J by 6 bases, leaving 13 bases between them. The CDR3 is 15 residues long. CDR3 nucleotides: TGTGCCAGCAGTTTAGGGCTCGGAGGGTTAAACACCATATATTTT. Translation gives CASSLGLGGLNTIYF.

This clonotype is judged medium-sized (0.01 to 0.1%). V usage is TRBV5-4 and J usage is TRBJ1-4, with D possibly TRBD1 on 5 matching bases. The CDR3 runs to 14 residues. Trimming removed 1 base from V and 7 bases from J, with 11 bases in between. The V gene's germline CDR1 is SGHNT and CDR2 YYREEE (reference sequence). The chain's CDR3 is CASSLKGEGEKLFF. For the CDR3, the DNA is TGTGCCAGCAGCTTGAAAGGGGAAGGTGAAAAACTGTTTTTT.

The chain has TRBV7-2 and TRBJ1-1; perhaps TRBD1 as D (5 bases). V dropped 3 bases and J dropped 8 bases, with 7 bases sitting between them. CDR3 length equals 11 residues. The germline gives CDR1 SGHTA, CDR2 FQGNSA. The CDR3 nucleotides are TGTGCCAGCAGCTTCGGGGGAGAAGCTTTCTTT. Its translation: CASSFGGEAFF.

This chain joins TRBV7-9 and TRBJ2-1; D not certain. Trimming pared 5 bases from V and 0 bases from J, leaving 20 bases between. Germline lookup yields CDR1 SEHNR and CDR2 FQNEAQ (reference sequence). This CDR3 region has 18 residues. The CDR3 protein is CASSPGPNNPSSYNEQFF. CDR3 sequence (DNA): TGTGCCAGCAGCCCGGGCCCCAATAATCCGAGCTCCTACAATGAGCAGTTCTTC. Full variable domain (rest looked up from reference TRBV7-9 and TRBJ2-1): DTGVSQNPRHKITKRGQNVTFRCDPISEHNRLYWYRQTLGQGPEFLTYFQNEAQLEKSRLLSDRFSAERPKGSFSTLEIQRTEQGDSAMYLCASSPGPNNPSSYNEQFFGPGTRLTVL.

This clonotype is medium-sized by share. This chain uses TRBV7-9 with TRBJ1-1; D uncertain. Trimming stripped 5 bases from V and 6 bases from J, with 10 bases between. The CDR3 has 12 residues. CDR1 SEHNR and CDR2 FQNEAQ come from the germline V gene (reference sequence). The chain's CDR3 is CASSLSLSEAFF. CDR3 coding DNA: TGTGCCAGCAGCCTATCTCTTTCTGAAGCTTTCTTT.

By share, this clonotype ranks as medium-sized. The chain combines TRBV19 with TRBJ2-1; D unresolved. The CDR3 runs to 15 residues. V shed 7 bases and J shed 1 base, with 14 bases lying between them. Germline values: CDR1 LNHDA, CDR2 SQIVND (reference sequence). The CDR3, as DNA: TGTGCCAGTATGTCCGGCAGAAGATCCTACAATGAGCAGTTCTTC. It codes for CASMSGRRSYNEQFF.

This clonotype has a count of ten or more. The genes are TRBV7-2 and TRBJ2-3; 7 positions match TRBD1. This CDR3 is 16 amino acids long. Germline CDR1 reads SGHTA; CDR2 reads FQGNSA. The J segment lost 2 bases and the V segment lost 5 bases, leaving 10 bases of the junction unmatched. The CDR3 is CASSPGTVRTTDTQYF. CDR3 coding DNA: TGTGCCAGCAGCCCGGGGACAGTAAGAACCACAGATACGCAGTATTTT.

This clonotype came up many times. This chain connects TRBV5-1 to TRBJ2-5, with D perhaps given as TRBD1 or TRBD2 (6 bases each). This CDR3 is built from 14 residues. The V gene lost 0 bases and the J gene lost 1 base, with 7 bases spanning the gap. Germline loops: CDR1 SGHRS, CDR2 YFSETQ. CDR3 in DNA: TGCGCCAGCAGCTTGGGGGGGGCCCAAGAGACCCAGTACTTC. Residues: CASSLGGAQETQYF.

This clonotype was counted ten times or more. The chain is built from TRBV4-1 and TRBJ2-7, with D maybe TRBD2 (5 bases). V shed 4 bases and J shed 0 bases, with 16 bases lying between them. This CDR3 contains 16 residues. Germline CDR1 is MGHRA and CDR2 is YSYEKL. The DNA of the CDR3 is TGCGCCAGCAGCCGCCAGGACGGGGTGGCCTCCTACGAGCAGTACTTC. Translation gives CASSRQDGVASYEQYF.

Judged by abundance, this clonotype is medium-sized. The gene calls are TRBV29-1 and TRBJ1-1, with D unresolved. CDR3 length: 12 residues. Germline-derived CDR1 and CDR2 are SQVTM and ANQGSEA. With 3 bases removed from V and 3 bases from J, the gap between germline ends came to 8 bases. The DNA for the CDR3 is TGCAGCGTTGACCGGCTGTACACTGAAGCTTTCTTT. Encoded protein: CSVDRLYTEAFF.

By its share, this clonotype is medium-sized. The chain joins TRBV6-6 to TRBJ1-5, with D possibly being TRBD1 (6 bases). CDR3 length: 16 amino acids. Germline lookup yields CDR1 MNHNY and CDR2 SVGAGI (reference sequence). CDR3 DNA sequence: TGTGTTACGGGACAAACAGGCCGGTACGGCAATCAGCCCCAGCATTTT. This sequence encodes CVTGQTGRYGNQPQHF.

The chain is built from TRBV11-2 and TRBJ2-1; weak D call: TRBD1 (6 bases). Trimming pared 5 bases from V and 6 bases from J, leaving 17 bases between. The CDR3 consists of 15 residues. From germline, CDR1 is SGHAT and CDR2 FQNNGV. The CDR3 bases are TGTGCCAGCAGCCGGACGGGACAAGCTCTCAATGAGCAGTTCTTC. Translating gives CASSRTGQALNEQFF.

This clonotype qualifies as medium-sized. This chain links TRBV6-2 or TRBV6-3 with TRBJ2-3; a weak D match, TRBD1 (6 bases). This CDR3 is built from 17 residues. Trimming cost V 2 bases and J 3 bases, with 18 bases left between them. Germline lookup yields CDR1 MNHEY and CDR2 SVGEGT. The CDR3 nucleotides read TGTGCCAGCAGTTACATCCCCGGGACAAGGATGACAGATACGCAGTATTTT. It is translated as CASSYIPGTRMTDTQYF.

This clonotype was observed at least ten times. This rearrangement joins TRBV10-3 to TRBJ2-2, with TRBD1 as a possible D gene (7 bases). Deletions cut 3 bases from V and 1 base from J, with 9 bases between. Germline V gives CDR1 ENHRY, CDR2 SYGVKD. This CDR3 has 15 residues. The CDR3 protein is CAISDRGENTGELFF. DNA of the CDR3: TGTGCCATCAGTGACAGGGGGGAGAACACCGGGGAGCTGTTTTTT.

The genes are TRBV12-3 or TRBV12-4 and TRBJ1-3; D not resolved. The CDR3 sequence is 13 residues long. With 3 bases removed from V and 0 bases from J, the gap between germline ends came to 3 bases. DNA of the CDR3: TGTGCCAGCAGTTTGGACTCTGGAAACACCATATATTTT. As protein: CASSLDSGNTIYF.

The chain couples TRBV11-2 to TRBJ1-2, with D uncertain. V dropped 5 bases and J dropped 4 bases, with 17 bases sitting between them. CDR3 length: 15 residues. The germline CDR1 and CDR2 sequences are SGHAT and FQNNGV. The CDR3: CASSLDVPAAYGYTF. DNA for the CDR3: TGTGCCAGCAGCCTTGACGTCCCAGCTGCCTATGGCTACACCTTC.

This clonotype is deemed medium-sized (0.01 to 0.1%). CDR3 nucleotide sequence: TGTGCCAGCTCTTCGACAGGGGCTGGTTTAGCCCAGCATTTT. It yields the protein CASSSTGAGLAQHF. The chain carries TRBV2 and TRBJ1-5, with 8 bases that match TRBD1. Germline V gene lookup returns CDR1 SNHLY and CDR2 FYNNEI. J was trimmed by 11 bases and V by 8 bases; bases with no gene match: 14. The CDR3 has 14 residues.

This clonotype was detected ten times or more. The CDR3 region is CASSQDNSGANVLTF. The CDR3 coding sequence is TGTGCCAGCAGCCAAGACAACTCTGGGGCCAACGTCCTGACTTTC. The rearrangement joins TRBV3-1 to TRBJ2-6; D gene ambiguous. With 0 bases removed from V and 0 bases from J, the gap between germline ends came to 3 bases. There are 15 residues in the CDR3. From germline, CDR1 is LGHDT and CDR2 YNNKEL (reference sequence).

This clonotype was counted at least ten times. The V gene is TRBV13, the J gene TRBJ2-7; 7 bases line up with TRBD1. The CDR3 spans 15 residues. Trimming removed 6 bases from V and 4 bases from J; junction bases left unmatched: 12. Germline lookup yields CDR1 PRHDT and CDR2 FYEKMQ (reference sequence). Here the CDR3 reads CASSFSQSRGYEQYF. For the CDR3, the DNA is TGTGCCAGCAGTTTTTCCCAATCCAGGGGGTACGAGCAGTACTTC.

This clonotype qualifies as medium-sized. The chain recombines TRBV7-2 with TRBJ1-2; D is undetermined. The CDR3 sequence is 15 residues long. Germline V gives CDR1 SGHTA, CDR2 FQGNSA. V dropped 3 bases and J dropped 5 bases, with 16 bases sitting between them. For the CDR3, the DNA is TGTGCCAGCAGCTTGAGCGGGGAACCCTCATATGGCTACACCTTC. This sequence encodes CASSLSGEPSYGYTF.

CDR3 sequence: CASRVFSGNTIYF. As DNA, the CDR3 is TGCGCCAGCAGAGTTTTCTCTGGAAACACCATATATTTT. The chain couples TRBV5-1 to TRBJ1-3; D not certain. Germline CDR1 is SGHRS and CDR2 is YFSETQ. Trimming pared 5 bases from V and 0 bases from J, leaving 6 bases between. There are 13 residues in the CDR3. Together with reference TRBV5-1 and TRBJ1-3, the CDR3 gives the full variable domain: KAGVTQTPRYLIKTRGQQVTLSCSPISGHRSVSWYQQTPGQGLQFLFEYFSETQRNKGNFPGRFSGRQFSNSRSEMNVSTLELGDSALYLCASRVFSGNTIYFGEGSWLTVV.

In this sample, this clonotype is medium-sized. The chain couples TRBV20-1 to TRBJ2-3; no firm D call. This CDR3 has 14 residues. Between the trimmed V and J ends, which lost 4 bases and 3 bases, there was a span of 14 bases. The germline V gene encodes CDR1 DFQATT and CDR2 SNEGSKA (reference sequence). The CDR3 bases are TGCAGTGCTACCCGAGGTCCCTCAACAGATACGCAGTATTTT. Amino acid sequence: CSATRGPSTDTQYF.

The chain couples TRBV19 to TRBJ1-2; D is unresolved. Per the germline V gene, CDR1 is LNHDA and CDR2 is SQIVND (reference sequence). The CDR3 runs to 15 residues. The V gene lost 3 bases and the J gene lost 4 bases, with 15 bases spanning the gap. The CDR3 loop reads CASSMSAGPPYGYTF. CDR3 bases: TGTGCCAGTAGTATGTCGGCAGGCCCTCCCTATGGCTACACCTTC.

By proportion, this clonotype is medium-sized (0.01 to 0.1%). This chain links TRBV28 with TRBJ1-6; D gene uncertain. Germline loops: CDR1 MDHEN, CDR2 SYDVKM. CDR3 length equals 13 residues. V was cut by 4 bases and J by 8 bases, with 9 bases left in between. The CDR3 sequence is CASSYWSYSPLHF. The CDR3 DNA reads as TGTGCCAGCAGTTACTGGTCCTATTCACCCCTCCACTTT.

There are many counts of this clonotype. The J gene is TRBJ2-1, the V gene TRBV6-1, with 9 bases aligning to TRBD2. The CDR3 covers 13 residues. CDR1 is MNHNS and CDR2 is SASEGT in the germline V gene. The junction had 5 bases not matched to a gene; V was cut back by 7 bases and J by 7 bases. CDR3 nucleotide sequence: TGTGCCAGCATCAGCGGGGGGTGGAATGAGCAGTTCTTC. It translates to CASISGGWNEQFF.

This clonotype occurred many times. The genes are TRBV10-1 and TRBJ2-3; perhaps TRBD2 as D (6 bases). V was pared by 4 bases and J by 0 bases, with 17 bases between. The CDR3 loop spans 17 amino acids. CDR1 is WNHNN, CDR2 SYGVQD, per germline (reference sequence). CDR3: CASSVGYGGASTDTQYF. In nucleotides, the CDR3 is TGCGCCAGCAGTGTAGGCTACGGCGGGGCTAGCACAGATACGCAGTATTTT.

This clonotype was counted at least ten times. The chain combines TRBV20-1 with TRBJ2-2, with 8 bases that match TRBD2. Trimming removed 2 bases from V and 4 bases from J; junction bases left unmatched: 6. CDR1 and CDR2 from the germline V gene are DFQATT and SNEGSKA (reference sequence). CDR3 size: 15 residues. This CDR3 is CSARPSGGGTGELFF. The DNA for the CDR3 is TGCAGTGCTAGACCCAGCGGGGGAGGCACCGGGGAGCTGTTTTTT.

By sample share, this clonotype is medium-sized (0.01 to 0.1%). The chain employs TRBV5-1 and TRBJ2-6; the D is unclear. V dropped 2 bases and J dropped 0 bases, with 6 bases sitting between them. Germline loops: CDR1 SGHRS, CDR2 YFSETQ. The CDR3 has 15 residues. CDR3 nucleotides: TGCGCCAGCAGCTTATCAAACTCTGGGGCCAACGTCCTGACTTTC. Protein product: CASSLSNSGANVLTF.

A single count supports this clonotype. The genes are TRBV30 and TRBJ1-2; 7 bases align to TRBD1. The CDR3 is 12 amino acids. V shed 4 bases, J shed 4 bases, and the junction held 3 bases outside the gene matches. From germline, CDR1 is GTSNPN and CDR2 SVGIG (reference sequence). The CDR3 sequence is CAWNRGTYGYTF. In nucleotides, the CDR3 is TGTGCCTGGAACAGGGGTACCTATGGCTACACCTTC.